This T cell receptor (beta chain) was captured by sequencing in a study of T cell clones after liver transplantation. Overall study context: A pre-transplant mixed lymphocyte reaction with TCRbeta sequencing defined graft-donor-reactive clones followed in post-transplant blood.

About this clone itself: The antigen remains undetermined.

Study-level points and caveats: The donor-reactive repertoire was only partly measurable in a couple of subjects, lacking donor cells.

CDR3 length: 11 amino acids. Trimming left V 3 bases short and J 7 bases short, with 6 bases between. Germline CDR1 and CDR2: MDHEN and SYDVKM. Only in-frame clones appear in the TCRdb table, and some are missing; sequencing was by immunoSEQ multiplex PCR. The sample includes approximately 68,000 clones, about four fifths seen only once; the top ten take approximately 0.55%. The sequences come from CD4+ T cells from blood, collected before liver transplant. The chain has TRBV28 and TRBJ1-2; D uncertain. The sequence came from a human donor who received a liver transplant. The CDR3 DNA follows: TGTGCCAGCAGTTTTCGGGGTGGCTACACCTTC. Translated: CASSFRGGYTF.